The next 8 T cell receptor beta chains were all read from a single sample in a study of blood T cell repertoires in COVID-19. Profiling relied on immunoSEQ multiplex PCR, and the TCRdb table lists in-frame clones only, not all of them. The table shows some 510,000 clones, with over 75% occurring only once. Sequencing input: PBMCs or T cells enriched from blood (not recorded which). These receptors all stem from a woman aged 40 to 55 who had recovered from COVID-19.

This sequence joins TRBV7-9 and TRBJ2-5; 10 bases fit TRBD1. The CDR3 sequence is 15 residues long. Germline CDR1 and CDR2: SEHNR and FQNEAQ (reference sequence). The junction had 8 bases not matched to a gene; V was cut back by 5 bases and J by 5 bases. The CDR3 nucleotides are TGTGCCAGCAGCCAGTGGACAGGGGGGGAGGAGACCCAGTACTTC. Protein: CASSQWTGGEETQYF.

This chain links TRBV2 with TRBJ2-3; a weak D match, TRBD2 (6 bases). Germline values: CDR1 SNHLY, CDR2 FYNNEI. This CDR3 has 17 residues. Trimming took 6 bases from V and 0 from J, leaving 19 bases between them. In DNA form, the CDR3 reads TGTGCCAGCAGATCGGGACTCTCCTTAAAAAGCACAGATACGCAGTATTTT. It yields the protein CASRSGLSLKSTDTQYF.

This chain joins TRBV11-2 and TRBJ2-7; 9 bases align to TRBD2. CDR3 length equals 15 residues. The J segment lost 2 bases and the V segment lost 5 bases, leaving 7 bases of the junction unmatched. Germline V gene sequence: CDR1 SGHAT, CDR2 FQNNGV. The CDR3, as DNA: TGTGCCAGCAGCCTAGCGGGACTCGAAGCCTACGAGCAGTACTTC. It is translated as CASSLAGLEAYEQYF.

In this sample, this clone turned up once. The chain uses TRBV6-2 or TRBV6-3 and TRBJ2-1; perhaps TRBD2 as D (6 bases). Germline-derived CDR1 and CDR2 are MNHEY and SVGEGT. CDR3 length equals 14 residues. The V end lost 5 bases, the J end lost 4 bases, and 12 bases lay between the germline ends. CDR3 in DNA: TGTGCCAGCAGTGGCAGACTAGAATACAATGAGCAGTTCTTC. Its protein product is CASSGRLEYNEQFF.

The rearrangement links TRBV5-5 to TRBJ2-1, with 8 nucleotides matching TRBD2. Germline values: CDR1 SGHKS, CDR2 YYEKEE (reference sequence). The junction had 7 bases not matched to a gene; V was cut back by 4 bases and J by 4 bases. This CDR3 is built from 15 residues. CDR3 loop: CASSATGTSYNEQFF. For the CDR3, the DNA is TGTGCCAGCAGCGCAACCGGGACTAGTTACAATGAGCAGTTCTTC. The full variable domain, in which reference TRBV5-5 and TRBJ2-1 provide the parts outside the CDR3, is DAGVTQSPTHLIKTRGQQVTLRCSPISGHKSVSWYQQVLGQGPQFIFQYYEKEERGRGNFPDRFSARQFPNYSSELNVNALLLGDSALYLCASSATGTSYNEQFFGPGTRLTVL.

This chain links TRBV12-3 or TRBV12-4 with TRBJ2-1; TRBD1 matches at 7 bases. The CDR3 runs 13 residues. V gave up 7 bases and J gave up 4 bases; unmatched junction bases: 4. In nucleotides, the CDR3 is TGTGCCAGCACCTGGGGACAGTACAATGAGCAGTTCTTC. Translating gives CASTWGQYNEQFF.

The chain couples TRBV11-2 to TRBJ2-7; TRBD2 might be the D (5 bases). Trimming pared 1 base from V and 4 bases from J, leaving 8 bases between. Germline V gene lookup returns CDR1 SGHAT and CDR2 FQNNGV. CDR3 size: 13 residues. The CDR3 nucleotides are TGTGCCAGCAGCTTAGGGGAGTTGTACGAGCAGTACTTC. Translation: CASSLGELYEQYF.

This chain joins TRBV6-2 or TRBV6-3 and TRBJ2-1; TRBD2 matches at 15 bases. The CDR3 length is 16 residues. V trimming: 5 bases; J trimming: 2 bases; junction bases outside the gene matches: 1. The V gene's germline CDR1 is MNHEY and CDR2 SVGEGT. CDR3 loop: CASSRTSGRAYNEQFF. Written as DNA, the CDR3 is TGTGCCAGCAGTAGGACTAGCGGGAGGGCCTACAATGAGCAGTTCTTC.